The rows below give T cell receptor beta chains drawn from one sample of a study of blood T cell repertoires in COVID-19. Libraries were prepared by immunoSEQ multiplex PCR; TCRdb keeps only in-frame clonotypes and omits some of them. The data show under 250,000 clones, approximately 91% seen once. Sequenced: peripheral blood. These receptors were collected from a man in his sixties who had recovered from COVID-19. Both conserved end residues are part of each CDR3. A D gene is named only where the DNA matches it firmly. The size entry is marked missing in some rows and otherwise reads once, few, many or a size class.

J,D,V,size,DNA,CDR3
TRBJ2-5,.,TRBV28,.,TGTGCCAGCAGTGTCGGGACAGCGGGCAAAGAGACCCAGTACTTC,CASSVGTAGKETQYF
TRBJ2-2,TRBD2,TRBV5-5,.,TGTGCCAGCAGCTTGGAACTAGCGGGGTACACCGGGGAGCTGTTTTTT,CASSLELAGYTGELFF
TRBJ2-3,.,TRBV16,.,TGTGCCAGCAGCCAATCGGGGGCCAGGCAGTATTTT,CASSQSGARQYF
TRBJ2-4,.,TRBV11-2,once,TGTGCCAGCAGCTTGGGACAAAACAACATTCAGTACTTC,CASSLGQNNIQYF
TRBJ1-3,.,TRBV6-5,.,TGTGCCAGCAGTTTGGAGGGAAACACCATATATTTT,CASSLEGNTIYF
TRBJ2-7,.,TRBV3-1/TRBV3-2,.,TGTGCCAGCAGCCACCCCACAGTTGGTTCCTACGAGCAGTACTTC,CASSHPTVGSYEQYF
TRBJ2-3,TRBD2,TRBV2,.,TGTGCCTCCCGACTAGCGGGGGTGCCAGATACGCAGTATTTT,CASRLAGVPDTQYF
TRBJ2-2,.,TRBV5-4,.,TGTGCCAGCAGCTCAGGCGGGGCCATCAACACCGGGGAGCTGTTTTTT,CASSSGGAINTGELFF
TRBJ2-2,TRBD2,TRBV7-6,.,TGTGCCAGCAGCCCTCGGGGTAGCGGGGGCACCGGGGAGCTGTTTTTT,CASSPRGSGGTGELFF
TRBJ2-3,TRBD1,TRBV11-3,.,TGTGCCAGCAGCCAGAGACAGGGGGGCACAGATACGCAGTATTTT,CASSQRQGGTDTQYF
TRBJ2-7,TRBD1,TRBV27,.,TGTGCCAGCAGTTTATCGCCGGGACAGGGGGCTTACGAGCAGTACTTC,CASSLSPGQGAYEQYF